Sequencing of this T cell receptor (beta chain) was carried out in a study of T cell responses to AZD1222 COVID-19 vaccine (dated by TCRdb to the early 2020s). Some background on the complete study: A total of 233 trial participants underwent TCR sequencing, of whom about 210 received two doses of AZD1222 and about 25 received two doses of the MenACWY control vaccine. Trial participants were enrolled by age into 18-55, 56-69 and 70-plus year subgroups, with roughly 160, 29 and 62 TCR-sequenced participants respectively. General findings and caveats noted by the study authors: Only six or seven AZD1222 recipients were SARS-CoV-2 seropositive at baseline, limiting conclusions about previously exposed vaccinees. No day 14 peak-response samples were available, so repertoires were characterized only after the peak T cell response. Nearly half of unique spike-specific TCRs reportedly recognized epitopes outside regions mutated in the B.1.351 and B.1.1.7 variants. Spike-specific TCR breadth and depth rose significantly after two AZD1222 doses compared with day 0 and with MenACWY recipients. Vaccine-associated CD4 TCRs spanned the whole spike protein, with dominant responses in regions 160-218 and 743-854. Most participants were white British and females outnumbered males, and the authors suggested that clonal diversity may have been underestimated. The 56-69-year group was small, and its depth increase did not reach significance, likely because of low power.

In light of the paper, this sample's time point label describes: about 28 days (+/-7) after the second vaccine dose. AZD1222 recipients with second doses at about 4 weeks or about 12 weeks were pooled, because spike-specific TCR depth and breadth did not differ between schedules. Samples from vaccinated people were obtained from the UK trials COV001 and COV002, which included a single-blind randomized controlled phase 2/3 trial of AZD1222 (ChAdOx1 nCoV-19) in healthy adults. For TCRbeta chain sequencing, PBMC samples were collected from trial participants at day 0 and at day 28 after the second dose. The CDR3 regions of human TCRbeta chains were analyzed by immunosequencing. The source study handled its data this way. TCRs in the repertoires were compared against a reference library of SARS-CoV-2-specific TCRs that had been generated with the MIRA antigen-specificity platform. Breadth was defined as the fraction of unique TCRs that were SARS-CoV-2-associated. Depth was defined as the fraction of total T cells that were SARS-CoV-2-associated. Using the MIRA data, each spike-specific TCR was mapped to the spike region that the TCR reacts to and placed in a CD4 or CD8 class. Log10-transformed breadth and depth values were compared by one-way ANOVA with Sidak's multiple comparisons tests. The table comes from immuneACCESS by way of TCRdb, which keeps in-frame sequences with V and J called. Part of the clones is missing from these tables; in studies checked, under half for an unresolved V gene and the rest for unknown reasons. For V, J and clone size, that table is used; D and trimming come from the DNA. The sample contains under 95,000 clones, roughly 90% of them found a single time. The ten largest clones take up approximately 1.3% of the sample.

This clone has just one count. What this receptor recognizes is not known. Per-base qualities were not stored, and no clone one base away is much larger. Counted from cysteine to phenylalanine, this CDR3 has 15 amino acids. Only the CDR3 portion is preserved as DNA: 45 bases, with reading frame beginning at the first base. Based on the germline V gene (reference sequence), the CDR1 and CDR2 sequences are LGHDT and YNNKEL. V loses 0 bases, J loses 5 bases, and the germline ends lie 13 bases apart. The sample in question was peripheral blood, obtained 28 days after the second AZD1222 dose. The receptor chain draws on TRBV3-1 (or the pseudogene TRBV3-2) and TRBJ1-1; the D gene is unclear. This sequence was found in an adult who received the AZD1222 COVID-19 vaccine. The DNA reads as follows: TGTGCCAGCAGCCAAGAACAGACCAGAGGGACTGAAGCTTTCTTT. Translated, it reads CASSQEQTRGTEAFF.